The clone carrying this TCR beta chain was observed many times. The data were obtained in a study of blood T cells in healthy people across ages. Each donor had about 9.6 milliliters of peripheral blood drawn. For the second PCR, which ran for about 7 to 11 cycles, a sample-barcoded 5' primer and a J-beta primer mix were used. TCRdb fed the 5' RACE reads into MiXCR, producing one record per CDR3 protein. The sample has 910,000 or so distinct CDR3 sequences, approximately 50% seen once. The CDR3 consists of 16 residues. Germline CDR1 reads DFQATT; CDR2 reads SNEGSKA (reference sequence). The V and J ends lost 6 bases and 5 bases, in that order; junction bases with no gene match: 13.

The chain employs TRBV20-1 and TRBJ2-3; 11 bases map to TRBD2. This clonotype was obtained from a woman in her sixties or seventies in good health. The sample was blood. The CDR3 is CSAAGTSGGRGDTQYF. Written as DNA, the CDR3 is TGCAGTGCGGCCGGGACTAGCGGAGGGCGGGGAGATACGCAGTATTTT.